This record covers a single T cell receptor (beta chain). This sample was taken from a study of blood T cell repertoires in COVID-19. Across the whole study: Acute and convalescent COVID-19 specimens originated in the United States, Italy and Spain. Sources were T cells, B-cell-depleted T cells, or PBMCs; the material itself was cDNA or gDNA.

The V gene end was trimmed by 2 bases and the J gene end by 7 bases; junction bases not matched to a gene: 2. CDR1 PRHDT and CDR2 FYEKMQ come from the germline V gene (reference sequence). The CDR3 consists of 14 residues. Original analysis: Amplifying reference gene primers gave estimates of nucleated cell counts. Measured with immunoSEQ multiplex PCR; TCRdb has only the in-frame clones, and not every one. V and J calls and clone size are as listed in that table; D and trimming were resolved from the DNA. This sample has some 220,000 clones, with around four fifths found just once. The sequenced material came from peripheral blood. The receptor comes from a woman aged 60-75 years with active or convalescent COVID-19. The chain employs TRBV13 and TRBJ1-6; 7 bases line up with TRBD1. CDR3 DNA: TGTGCCAGCAGCTTAAGACAGGGAAATTCACCCCTCCACTTT. As protein: CASSLRQGNSPLHF.